The sequence of this TCR beta chain was determined in a study of blood T cell repertoires in COVID-19. Sequencing used immunoSEQ multiplex PCR; TCRdb keeps in-frame clones, though not all of them. The sample lists over 350,000 clones; 70% to 90% were seen once. J gave up 9 bases and V 5 bases, and 5 bases lay outside the gene matches. The germline V gene encodes CDR1 SGDLS and CDR2 YYNGEE. The CDR3 runs 15 residues. The rearrangement uses TRBV9 and TRBJ2-1, with 16 bases lining up with TRBD2. The clonotype originates from a woman under 30 who had recovered from COVID-19. What was sequenced was PBMCs or T cells enriched from blood (not recorded which). Here the CDR3 reads CASRGLAGGHGEQFF. CDR3 sequence (DNA): TGTGCCAGCAGGGGACTAGCGGGGGGGCACGGTGAGCAGTTCTTC.